What follows are 10 T cell receptor beta chains derived from one specimen sequenced in a study of cytomegalovirus exposure and HLA in healthy donors (TCRdb year 2017). Library method: the immunoSEQ multiplex PCR assay. For the multiplex PCR, a mixture combining 60 forward primers for TCR Vbeta segments and 13 reverse primers for TCR Jbeta segments was used. As stored in TCRdb, this immuneACCESS dataset retains in-frame rearrangements with V and J assigned. A fraction of the clones does not appear; measured against another copy, unresolved V genes explain less than half of the discrepancy, and the remainder lacks a known reason. The sample table shows under 250,000 clones, and about 86% are seen once. The ten biggest clones cover 8% of the sample. Sequencing used PBMCs. Every receptor here comes from a woman aged 55 to 70 in good health and CMV-seropositive.

J is TRBJ2-7 and V is TRBV25-1; 11 bases align to TRBD1. The CDR3 loop spans 15 amino acids. V shed 8 bases and J 3 bases; nucleotides not matched to a gene: 9. The germline V gene has CDR1 MGHDK and CDR2 SYGVNS. CDR3 sequence: CASGQPGQGVYEQYF. The CDR3, as DNA: TGTGCCAGCGGCCAACCGGGACAGGGGGTCTACGAGCAGTACTTC.

The gene calls are TRBV6-1 and TRBJ1-6; 7 bases agree with TRBD1. The CDR3 length is 13 residues. Germline assignment: CDR1 MNHNS and CDR2 SASEGT. Germline trimming cut 10 bases from V and 7 bases from J; bases unmatched to any gene: 7. CDR3 sequence reads: CATTGDANSPLHF. CDR3 sequence (DNA): TGTGCCACCACAGGGGATGCGAATTCACCCCTCCACTTT.

CDR3 region: CASSSGTGPFSNQPQHF. CDR3 coding DNA: TGCGCCAGCAGCTCCGGGACAGGACCCTTTAGCAATCAGCCCCAGCATTTT. J is TRBJ1-5 and V is TRBV5-1; TRBD1 aligns across 8 bases. V was clipped by 3 bases and J by 0 bases; unmatched bases: 8. There are 17 residues in the CDR3. Germline CDR1 SGHRS, CDR2 YFSETQ.

This clone was counted between two and nine times. This chain links TRBV6-5 with TRBJ1-2; the D gene is possibly TRBD1 (6 bases). CDR3 length: 13 amino acids. Germline V gene lookup returns CDR1 MNHEY and CDR2 SVGAGI. The germline V and J ends were trimmed by 6 bases and 4 bases, with 12 bases remaining between them. The CDR3 nucleotides are TGTGCCAGCAGATCACAAGGGGGCTATGGCTACACCTTC. This encodes CASRSQGGYGYTF.

The rearrangement uses TRBV30 and TRBJ1-2; D may be TRBD1 (5 bases). The CDR3 consists of 14 residues. The germline V gene encodes CDR1 GTSNPN and CDR2 SVGIG (reference sequence). The ends were cut back, 0 bases at V and 0 bases at J, with 8 bases in the middle. CDR3 protein: CAWSVRTPNYGYTF. The CDR3 bases are TGTGCCTGGAGTGTCAGGACACCTAACTATGGCTACACCTTC.

The V and J genes are TRBV19 and TRBJ1-5; 8 bases align to TRBD1. CDR3 length: 15 amino acids. Germline trimming cut 5 bases from V and 1 base from J; bases unmatched to any gene: 4. Germline CDR1 reads LNHDA; CDR2 reads SQIVND (reference sequence). Written as DNA, the CDR3 is TGTGCCAGTAGTCGCAGGGGGCCGAGCAATCAGCCCCAGCATTTT. The encoded protein is CASSRRGPSNQPQHF.

This chain links TRBV4-2 with TRBJ1-2, with D unclear. The germline V gene encodes CDR1 LGHNA and CDR2 YNFKEQ. V lost 3 bases, J lost 2 bases, and 10 bases lay in between. There are 14 residues in the CDR3. The CDR3 DNA reads TGTGCCAGCAGCCAGGAACAGCTCAACTATGGCTACACCTTC. Its protein product is CASSQEQLNYGYTF.

Note on this clone: Germline is not matched at one junction end, which may reflect a read error. The chain couples TRBV28 to TRBJ2-2, with 10 positions matching TRBD1. Germline assignment: CDR1 MDHEN and CDR2 SYDVKM. The CDR3 sequence is 14 residues long. As DNA, the CDR3 is TGTGTCAGCTGGGACAGGGGGAACACCGGGGAGCTGTTTTTT. It encodes CVSWDRGNTGELFF.

V usage is TRBV9 and J usage is TRBJ1-2; D possibly corresponds to TRBD1 (5 bases). Trimming removed 5 bases from V and 2 bases from J, with 16 bases in between. The CDR3 runs 15 residues. Germline V gene lookup returns CDR1 SGDLS and CDR2 YYNGEE. The CDR3 region is CASSQGWGSNYGYTF. The CDR3 nucleotides read TGTGCCAGCAGTCAGGGATGGGGTTCGAACTATGGCTACACCTTC.

The chain uses TRBV6-5 and TRBJ2-7; tentatively, D is TRBD2 (5 bases). With 5 bases removed from V and 0 bases from J, the gap between germline ends came to 11 bases. There are 14 residues in the CDR3. Per the germline V gene, CDR1 is MNHEY and CDR2 is SVGAGI. In DNA form, the CDR3 reads TGTGCCAGCAGTAGAAGCGGAAACTCCTACGAGCAGTACTTC. This encodes CASSRSGNSYEQYF.